Listed here are 32 T cell receptor beta chains from one sample, sequenced in a study of regulatory T cells in long-lasting Graves disease. As to time point: newly diagnosed GD, antithyroid drugs for less than 3 months. From RNA extracted from PBMCs, the TCR library was made. Building the TCR beta libraries relied on iRepertoire HTBI primers, and CDR3 regions underwent Arm-PCR. TCRdb redid the calling of the multiplex PCR reads with MiXCR, one entry per CDR3 protein. The data show over 350,000 distinct CDR3 sequences, 11% to 15% seen once. These sequences were also reported in another study, on T cells in Graves' hyperthyroidism and ophthalmopathy.

The sequencing here drew on peripheral blood mononuclear cells (PBMCs), taken at new diagnosis, from a patient treated with antithyroid drugs. The receptors shown here come from a woman in her forties or fifties with Graves disease.

CDR3 DNA sequence: TGTGCCAGTAGTTTGATGGGGCTAAGAGCTGGCGGGGAGCTGTTTTTT. This encodes CASSLMGLRAGGELFF. The chain uses TRBV19 and TRBJ2-2; D possibly corresponds to TRBD1 (5 bases). The germline V gene has CDR1 LNHDA and CDR2 SQIVND (reference sequence). This CDR3 spans 16 amino acids. Trimming took off 5 bases at V and 7 bases at J, with 20 bases between the two ends.

V gene TRBV3-1 combines with J gene TRBJ2-7; D may be TRBD1 (7 bases). Per the germline V gene, CDR1 is LGHDT and CDR2 is YNNKEL (reference sequence). V dropped 4 bases and J dropped 3 bases, with 13 bases sitting between them. The CDR3 loop spans 14 amino acids. In nucleotides, the CDR3 is TGTGCCAGCAGCCGCAGGGGGGAACTCTACGAGCAGTACTTC. Translated, it gives CASSRRGELYEQYF.

The J gene is TRBJ2-2, the V gene TRBV6-9; weak D call: TRBD2 (7 bases). CDR1 and CDR2 (germline): MNHGY, SVAAGI. This CDR3 spans 15 amino acids. V was pared by 3 bases and J by 4 bases, with 12 bases between. The CDR3 protein is CASSYGGRGTGELFF. CDR3 sequence (DNA): TGTGCCAGCAGTTACGGGGGGCGTGGCACCGGGGAGCTGTTTTTT.

This clonotype has ten or more counts. V is TRBV12-3 or TRBV12-4 and J is TRBJ2-2, with 8 bases matching TRBD2. The CDR3 loop spans 14 amino acids. The V and J ends lost 5 bases and 4 bases, in that order; junction bases with no gene match: 3. CDR3 coding DNA: TGTGCCAGCAGTAGCGGGAGCGGCACCGGGGAGCTGTTTTTT. Translated, it gives CASSSGSGTGELFF.

This clonotype was detected only a few times. The gene calls are TRBV20-1 and TRBJ2-7; TRBD1 is a possible D gene (6 bases). Per the germline V gene, CDR1 is DFQATT and CDR2 is SNEGSKA (reference sequence). The length of the CDR3 is 14 residues. The V end was cut by 0 bases, the J end by 1 base, with 10 bases between. The CDR3 sequence: CSARDRTVSYEQYF. In DNA form, the CDR3 reads TGCAGTGCTAGAGATCGGACAGTGTCCTACGAGCAGTACTTC.

This clonotype was seen a few times. For the CDR3, the DNA is TGTGCCAGCTCACCGCCCGGGACTAGCGGTGCCTACAATGAGCAGTTCTTC. It encodes CASSPPGTSGAYNEQFF. V gene TRBV18 combines with J gene TRBJ2-1; 11 bases line up with TRBD2. Germline lookup yields CDR1 KGHSH and CDR2 LQKENI. The length of the CDR3 is 17 residues. The J segment lost 2 bases and the V segment lost 3 bases, leaving 6 bases of the junction unmatched.

This chain connects TRBV9 to TRBJ2-1, with a tentative D call TRBD2 (6 bases). V was shortened by 4 bases and J by 7 bases, with 21 bases between the two germline ends. The CDR3 contains 16 residues. Germline V gives CDR1 SGDLS, CDR2 YYNGEE. CDR3 sequence reads: CASSPYPGAGGNEQFF. The CDR3 region has the DNA TGTGCCAGCAGCCCCTATCCGGGAGCCGGGGGTAATGAGCAGTTCTTC.

This clonotype was detected ten times or more. The chain recombines TRBV29-1 with TRBJ2-1; TRBD2 agrees at 14 bases. The V segment lost 3 bases and the J segment 8 bases; nucleotides outside the gene matches: 6. The CDR3 is made up of 15 amino acids. Germline loops: CDR1 SQVTM, CDR2 ANQGSEA. The CDR3 spells CSVDPGLAGDDEQFF. The CDR3, as DNA: TGCAGCGTTGACCCGGGACTAGCGGGAGACGATGAGCAGTTCTTC.

This clonotype was recorded at least ten times. The chain carries TRBV5-5 and TRBJ1-4; weak D call: TRBD1 (6 bases). From germline, CDR1 is SGHKS and CDR2 YYEKEE (reference sequence). V was cut by 3 bases and J by 8 bases, with 17 bases left in between. The CDR3 length is 15 residues. In DNA, the CDR3 is TGTGCCAGCAGCTCTGGGGTCCTAAGGGGGGAAAAACTGTTTTTT. The encoded protein is CASSSGVLRGEKLFF.

CDR3 protein: CASSSDRAPTGELFF. CDR3 in DNA: TGTGCCAGCAGTTCCGACAGGGCCCCCACCGGGGAGCTGTTTTTT. The J gene is TRBJ2-2, the V gene TRBV12-3 or TRBV12-4, with TRBD1 identical over 7 bases. Germline trimming cut 4 bases from V and 4 bases from J; bases unmatched to any gene: 6. There are 15 residues in the CDR3.

Worth noting for this clonotype: A much larger clone is a single base away; this may be a read error. J is TRBJ1-1 and V is TRBV7-9; D not certain. Germline values: CDR1 SEHNR, CDR2 FQNEAQ (reference sequence). The CDR3 is 14 amino acids. With 4 bases removed from V and 0 bases from J, the gap between germline ends came to 9 bases. The CDR3 bases are TGTGCCAGCAGCTCGAGATTTGTGAACACTGAAGCTTTCTTT. Amino acid sequence: CASSSRFVNTEAFF. The full variable domain, completed using reference TRBV7-9 and TRBJ1-1, is DTGVSQNPRHKITKRGQNVTFRCDPISEHNRLYWYRQTLGQGPEFLTYFQNEAQLEKSRLLSDRFSAERPKGSFSTLEIQRTEQGDSAMYLCASSSRFVNTEAFFGQGTRLTVV.

This clonotype came up many times. This chain joins TRBV6-1 and TRBJ2-7; D not resolved. CDR3 size: 13 residues. The V end lost 6 bases, the J end lost 4 bases, and 13 bases lay between the germline ends. Germline CDR1 and CDR2: MNHNS and SASEGT. The CDR3, as DNA: TGTGCCAGCAGCGTCAGACCTCAATACGAGCAGTACTTC. Amino acid sequence: CASSVRPQYEQYF.

This clonotype was recorded at least ten times. The chain employs TRBV2 and TRBJ2-2; 10 nucleotides align to TRBD1. Germline lookup yields CDR1 SNHLY and CDR2 FYNNEI. Trimming cost V 6 bases and J 5 bases; bases outside gene matches: 6. The CDR3 extends over 15 amino acids. DNA of the CDR3: TGTGCCAGCAGGTCCGGGACAGGGGATACCGGGGAGCTGTTTTTT. Encoded protein: CASRSGTGDTGELFF.

This clonotype was recorded at least ten times. In DNA form, the CDR3 reads TGCAGTGCTACCAAACAGGGGTCCGGGAACACTGAAGCTTTCTTT. This encodes CSATKQGSGNTEAFF. The chain combines TRBV20-1 with TRBJ1-1; 7 bases are shared with TRBD1. The V gene's germline CDR1 is DFQATT and CDR2 SNEGSKA (reference sequence). This CDR3 has 15 residues. Trimming took 4 bases from V and 1 from J; bases not matched to a gene: 9.

This clonotype was counted ten times or more. This sequence joins TRBV2 and TRBJ1-4, with a tentative D call TRBD1 (5 bases). In germline, CDR1 is SNHLY, CDR2 FYNNEI. The CDR3 runs to 17 residues. Trimming removed 6 bases at V and 6 bases at J, with 23 bases between. Written as DNA, the CDR3 is TGTGCCAGCAGCGGTTCGAGGGGCTTTGTCGGGGATGAAAAACTGTTTTTT. Translated: CASSGSRGFVGDEKLFF.

This clonotype was seen repeatedly, ten times or more. V and J are TRBV11-2 and TRBJ2-7; 13 bases match TRBD2. Germline CDR1 SGHAT, CDR2 FQNNGV. The CDR3 loop spans 16 amino acids. Losses at the gene ends were 8 bases for V and 6 bases for J; bases not matched to a gene: 13. CDR3 sequence reads: CASASGLAGPFGEQYF. CDR3 DNA: TGTGCCAGCGCCTCGGGACTAGCGGGACCCTTCGGCGAGCAGTACTTC.

This clonotype turned up a few times. This rearrangement joins TRBV6-1 to TRBJ1-2; 7 nucleotides line up with TRBD1. The trim removed 2 bases at V and 7 bases at J, leaving 13 bases unmatched. CDR1 and CDR2 from the germline V gene are MNHNS and SASEGT. The CDR3 contains 16 residues. The CDR3 DNA sequence: TGTGCCAGCAGTGAATCAGGTGCGACAGGGTGGAGTGGCTACACCTTC. Its protein is CASSESGATGWSGYTF.

This clonotype showed up many times. CDR3 DNA: TGTGCCAGCAGACAGAACTATGGCTACACCTTC. It yields the protein CASRQNYGYTF. The chain carries TRBV12-3 or TRBV12-4 and TRBJ1-2, with D hard to call. Trimming stripped 6 bases from V and 2 bases from J, with 4 bases between. The length of the CDR3 is 11 residues.

This clonotype appeared a few times. This sequence joins TRBV29-1 and TRBJ1-5; a weak D match, TRBD1 (5 bases). Per the germline V gene, CDR1 is SQVTM and CDR2 is ANQGSEA. The CDR3 consists of 13 residues. The ends were cut back, 6 bases at V and 7 bases at J, with 16 bases in the middle. The CDR3 DNA sequence: TGCAGCGTCGCAAAGCAGGGTTCCCAGCCCCAGCATTTT. This translates into CSVAKQGSQPQHF. The whole variable domain, remainder taken from reference TRBV29-1 and TRBJ1-5, is SAVISQKPSRDICQRGTSLTIQCQVDSQVTMMFWYRQQPGQSLTLIATANQGSEATYESGFVIDKFPISRPNLTFSTLTVSNMSPEDSSIYLCSVAKQGSQPQHFGDGTRLSIL.

In its sample, this clonotype was seen a few times. The rearrangement joins TRBV7-9 to TRBJ2-4, with TRBD1 matching 9 bases. The CDR3 consists of 13 residues. Per the germline V gene, CDR1 is SEHNR and CDR2 is FQNEAQ (reference sequence). J was trimmed by 8 bases and V by 6 bases; bases with no gene match: 5. DNA for the CDR3: TGTGCCAGCAGACCGGGACAGGGCGACATTCAGTACTTC. It yields the protein CASRPGQGDIQYF.

There are a few counts of this clonotype. The genes are TRBV20-1 and TRBJ2-3, with 7 bases lining up with TRBD2. Germline V lookup: CDR1 DFQATT, CDR2 SNEGSKA (reference sequence). The CDR3 runs 20 residues. V shed 0 bases and J 0 bases; nucleotides not matched to a gene: 18. CDR3 amino acids: CSARDLGSLAGAFSTDTQYF. As DNA, the CDR3 is TGCAGTGCTAGAGATCTTGGGTCCCTGGCGGGAGCCTTTAGCACAGATACGCAGTATTTT.

This clonotype was counted many times. The chain employs TRBV5-6 and TRBJ2-7; D remains ambiguous. The CDR3 totals 15 residues. The germline V gene encodes CDR1 SGHDT and CDR2 YYEEEE. V shed 0 bases and J shed 3 bases, with 13 bases lying between them. CDR3 sequence (DNA): TGTGCCAGCAGCTTGGCCATTCGGGCCGGCTACGAGCAGTACTTC. This gives the protein CASSLAIRAGYEQYF.

This clonotype has ten or more counts. The V gene is TRBV7-9, the J gene TRBJ2-1, with 10 bases fitting TRBD1. CDR1 is SEHNR and CDR2 is FQNEAQ in the germline V gene (reference sequence). The junction had 18 bases not matched to a gene; V was cut back by 2 bases and J by 8 bases. The CDR3 contains 19 residues. The CDR3 DNA reads as TGTGCCAGCAGCTTAATTGCGGGGACAGCTGAGACAGGGGGCGATGAGCAGTTCTTC. Amino acid sequence: CASSLIAGTAETGGDEQFF.

This clonotype was seen at least ten times. The chain employs TRBV2 and TRBJ2-3; 10 bases fit TRBD2. Trimming cost V 5 bases and J 0 bases; bases outside gene matches: 2. Germline loops: CDR1 SNHLY, CDR2 FYNNEI. This CDR3 spans 15 amino acids. CDR3 coding DNA: TGTGCCAGCAGTTCACTAGCGGGGAGCACAGATACGCAGTATTTT. This codes for CASSSLAGSTDTQYF.

In its sample, this clonotype was seen many times. The CDR3 here is CASSAHRVRYF. The CDR3 DNA sequence: TGTGCCAGCAGTGCCCACAGGGTCCGGTACTTC. The rearrangement links TRBV27 to TRBJ2-7; a possible D gene is TRBD1 (6 bases). Trimming left V 5 bases short and J 12 bases short, with 14 bases between. Germline V lookup: CDR1 MNHEY, CDR2 SMNVEV (reference sequence). CDR3 length: 11 amino acids.

A few counts support this clonotype. The chain has TRBV5-1 and TRBJ1-1, with unresolved D. Between the trimmed V and J ends, which lost 0 bases and 2 bases, there was a span of 8 bases. Per the germline V gene, CDR1 is SGHRS and CDR2 is YFSETQ. The CDR3 extends over 14 amino acids. CDR3 in amino acids: CASSLGGQNTEAFF. In nucleotides, the CDR3 is TGCGCCAGCAGCTTGGGAGGGCAAAACACTGAAGCTTTCTTT.

This clonotype was seen many times. The chain recombines TRBV11-2 with TRBJ2-7; 10 bases agree with TRBD2. Germline V gene sequence: CDR1 SGHAT, CDR2 FQNNGV. The CDR3 spans 16 residues. Trimming cost V 5 bases and J 0 bases; bases outside gene matches: 7. The CDR3 loop reads CASSNLAGADSYEQYF. The CDR3 DNA reads as TGTGCCAGCAGCAATCTAGCGGGAGCCGACTCCTACGAGCAGTACTTC.

This clonotype came up many times. The V call is TRBV30, the J call TRBJ2-3; TRBD2 matches at 9 bases. Germline V gene lookup returns CDR1 GTSNPN and CDR2 SVGIG (reference sequence). CDR3 length: 15 residues. J lost 4 bases, V lost 3 bases, and 8 bases had no gene match. The CDR3 protein is CAWRSPSGTADTQYF. CDR3 nucleotide sequence: TGTGCCTGGAGGTCACCTAGCGGGACGGCAGATACGCAGTATTTT. Together with reference TRBV30 and TRBJ2-3, the CDR3 gives the full variable domain: SQTIHQWPATLVQPVGSPLSLECTVEGTSNPNLYWYRQAAGRGLQLLFYSVGIGQISSEVPQNLSASRPQDRQFILSSKKLLLSDSGFYLCAWRSPSGTADTQYFGPGTRLTVL.

This clonotype was picked up many times. V and J are TRBV28 and TRBJ1-1, with unresolved D. The CDR3 extends over 15 amino acids. Trimming removed 5 bases at V and 5 bases at J, with 18 bases between. Germline values: CDR1 MDHEN, CDR2 SYDVKM. The CDR3 bases are TGTGCCAGCAGTACGCCGCAGGCCGCAGGTACTGAAGCTTTCTTT. Its protein product is CASSTPQAAGTEAFF.

The rearrangement links TRBV5-1 to TRBJ2-2; 7 bases fit TRBD1. V was pared by 4 bases and J by 0 bases, with 6 bases of the junction left unmatched. The CDR3 has 16 residues. CDR1 SGHRS and CDR2 YFSETQ come from the germline V gene. CDR3 nucleotide sequence: TGCGCCAGCAGCCCCTCCGGGACAGCGAACACCGGGGAGCTGTTTTTT. It specifies CASSPSGTANTGELFF.

This chain joins TRBV6-5 and TRBJ2-6; D may be TRBD2 (5 bases). CDR3 length: 19 amino acids. V lost 3 bases, J lost 0 bases, and 18 bases lay in between. Germline V gene data show CDR1 as MNHEY and CDR2 as SVGAGI. The CDR3 here is CASSYGGPPGRSGANVLTF. CDR3 nucleotides: TGTGCCAGCAGTTATGGAGGACCTCCAGGCCGCTCTGGGGCCAACGTCCTGACTTTC.

At least ten counts were recorded for this clonotype. The chain combines TRBV27 with TRBJ2-2; D is unresolved. Per the germline V gene, CDR1 is MNHEY and CDR2 is SMNVEV (reference sequence). The CDR3 runs 13 residues. The ends were cut back, 4 bases at V and 7 bases at J, with 10 bases in the middle. DNA for the CDR3: TGTGCCAGCAGTTCTGAGCTAGGCGGGGAGCTGTTTTTT. This translates into CASSSELGGELFF.